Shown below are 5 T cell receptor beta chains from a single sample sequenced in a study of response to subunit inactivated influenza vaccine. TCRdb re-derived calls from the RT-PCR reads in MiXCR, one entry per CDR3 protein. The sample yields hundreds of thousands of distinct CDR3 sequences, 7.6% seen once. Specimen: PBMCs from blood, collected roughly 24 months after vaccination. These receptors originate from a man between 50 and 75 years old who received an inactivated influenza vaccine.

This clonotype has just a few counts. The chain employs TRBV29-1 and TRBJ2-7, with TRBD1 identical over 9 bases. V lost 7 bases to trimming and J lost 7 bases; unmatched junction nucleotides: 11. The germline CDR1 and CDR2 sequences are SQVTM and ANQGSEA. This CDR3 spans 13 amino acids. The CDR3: CSAGQGKAREQYF. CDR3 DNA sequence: TGCAGCGCGGGACAGGGAAAGGCTCGGGAGCAGTACTTC.

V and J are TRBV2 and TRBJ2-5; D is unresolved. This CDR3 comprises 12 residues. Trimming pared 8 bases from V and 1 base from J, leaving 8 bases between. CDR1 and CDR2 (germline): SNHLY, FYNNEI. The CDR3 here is CASGRVQETQYF. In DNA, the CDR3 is TGTGCCAGCGGCCGCGTCCAAGAGACCCAGTACTTC. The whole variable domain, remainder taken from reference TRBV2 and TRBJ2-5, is EPEVTQTPSHQVTQMGQEVILRCVPISNHLYFYWYRQILGQKVEFLVSFYNNEISEKSEIFDDQFSVERPDGSNFTLKIRSTKLEDSAMYFCASGRVQETQYFGPGTRLLVL.

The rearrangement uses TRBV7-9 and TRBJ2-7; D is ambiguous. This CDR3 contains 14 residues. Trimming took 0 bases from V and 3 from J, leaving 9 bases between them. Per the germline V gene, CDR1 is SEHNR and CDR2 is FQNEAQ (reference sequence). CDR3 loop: CASSLANTHYEQYF. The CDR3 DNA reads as TGTGCCAGCAGCTTAGCGAACACCCACTACGAGCAGTACTTC.

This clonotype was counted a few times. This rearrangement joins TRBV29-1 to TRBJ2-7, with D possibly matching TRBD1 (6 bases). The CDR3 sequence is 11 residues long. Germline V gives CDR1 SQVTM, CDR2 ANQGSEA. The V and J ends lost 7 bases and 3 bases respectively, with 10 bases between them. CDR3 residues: CSALDSYEQYF. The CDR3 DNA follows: TGCAGCGCGTTGGACAGCTACGAGCAGTACTTC.

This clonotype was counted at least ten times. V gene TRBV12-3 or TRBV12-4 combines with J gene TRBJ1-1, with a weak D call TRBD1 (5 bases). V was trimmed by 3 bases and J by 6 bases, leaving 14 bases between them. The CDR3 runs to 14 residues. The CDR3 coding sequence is TGTGCCAGCAGTTTTATGGGACGGACTTCTGAAGCTTTCTTT. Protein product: CASSFMGRTSEAFF.